This TCR beta chain was sequenced in a study of T cells in Graves' hyperthyroidism and ophthalmopathy (dated by TCRdb to the late 2010s). Concerning the study at large: Peripheral blood was collected at initial diagnosis, before any treatment. TCR V-J signatures able to tell the groups apart were searched for in a discovery cohort of some 100 patients, of whom 43 had Graves' ophthalmopathy and around 58 had stable Graves' hyperthyroidism. Prospective prediction of ophthalmopathy was tested in an independent validation cohort consisting of some 18 hyperthyroidism patients and around 17 patients who later progressed to ophthalmopathy. The approximately 100 discovery patients were randomly split 7:3 into training and test sets. Thyroid tissue and blood T-cell repertoires from about six Graves' hyperthyroidism patients were also compared in the study. After blood sampling, hyperthyroidism patients were treated with methimazole at a starting dose of 30 mg daily, and ophthalmopathy patients were treated with high-dose intravenous methylprednisolone. According to the paper, TCR Vbeta CDR3 sequencing was carried out on about 140 peripheral blood samples, which came from over 40 ophthalmopathy, under 85 hyperthyroidism and roughly 17 progressor patients. General findings and caveats noted by the study authors: Most expanded thyroid clonotypes (frequency above 0.001) were also found in blood, which suggests that blood repertoires may mirror thyroid immune responses. In cross-validation, a model built on a 13 V-J signature told ophthalmopathy apart from stable hyperthyroidism with over 85% sensitivity and about 81% specificity, and in testing the same model reached 80%/75%. No statistical method was used to set the sample size in advance, and investigators knew the group allocation. In validation, the model predicted progression to ophthalmopathy with over 65% sensitivity and over 72% specificity, a median of approximately 6.5 months before onset.

On this clonotype itself: Its specific antigen is unknown. A read error is possible here, since a much larger clone lies one base away. Since no conserved phenylalanine or tryptophan closes the CDR3, a read error is the likely cause.

The TCR beta CDR3 regions were amplified from RNA transcripts. The TCR CDR3 was subjected to a first round of RT-PCR using the HTBI primer set and the Qiagen OneStep RT-PCR kit. The libraries were constructed in a second round of multiplex PCR and then size-selected and purified. Paired-end sequencing of the libraries was performed with 100 bp reads on an Illumina HiSeq2000. Processing in the source paper ran as follows. SOAPnuke was used to process the raw data, throwing out any read that contained adapters or uncalled bases, had a mean Phred below 15, or lacked an exact constant-primer or identifier match. COPE v1.2.5 was used to merge the high-quality paired reads, and each unique nucleotide sequence was defined as a clonotype. Clonotypes were aligned to IMGT TRBV, TRBD and TRBJ reference segments using MiTCR v1.1. The analysis included only V-J combinations with a frequency above 0.0001, which together covered 98% to 99.2% of the repertoires. The TCS score was defined as the ratio of F50 (clonal expansion) to E x V (chaos), calculated using BLOSUM62-based TCRdist between CDR3 peptides within each V-J. Welch's t-statistics and random forest reduced around 550 V-J features to roughly 13, which were used in a naive Bayes classifier (R e1071). TCRdb cleaned the public reads at Q25 with fastp, built clones with MiXCR and kept in-frame beta chains. Rows with a matching CDR3 protein are joined into one entry that keeps the most common DNA and genes. In this record, the V and J calls reflect TCRdb's handling and not the investigators' own analysis. This sample is represented by about half a million distinct CDR3 sequences; about 16% of them were singletons. Jointly, the top ten make up over 25% of the sample.

In the ophthalmopathy patients, disease was moderately to severely active, with a Clinical Activity Score of 3 or more, a NOSPECS grade of 4 or more, and a duration of less than 3 months. Exclusion was applied to patients with uncontrolled infections, other autoimmune diseases, pregnancy or lactation. Clinical symptoms, serum thyroxine and TRAb, thyroid ultrasound, and orbital computed tomography formed the basis for the diagnoses. Ficoll-Paque density gradient centrifugation was used to isolate PBMCs from about 9.4 ml of fresh peripheral blood. Total RNA was extracted using Trizol reagent, and RNA quality was assessed on an Agilent 2100 Bioanalyzer. Termini included, the CDR3 measures 14 amino acids. Only CDR3 DNA remains: 42 bases, in frame from the first base. From V the trimming removes 10 bases and from J it removes 2 bases, while the gene matches leave 9 bases of the junction unaccounted for. Based on the germline V gene, the CDR1 and CDR2 sequences are SGHAT and FQNNGV.

Sequenced sample: blood. The receptor comes from a woman younger than 45 with Graves' ophthalmopathy. The sequence is built from TRBV11-2 and TRBJ2-3; TRBD1 lines up with 7 middle nucleotides. The CDR3 region reads CAIKGGLNTDTQYL. The base sequence is TGTGCCATTAAAGGGGGCCTGAACACAGATACGCAGTATTTA.